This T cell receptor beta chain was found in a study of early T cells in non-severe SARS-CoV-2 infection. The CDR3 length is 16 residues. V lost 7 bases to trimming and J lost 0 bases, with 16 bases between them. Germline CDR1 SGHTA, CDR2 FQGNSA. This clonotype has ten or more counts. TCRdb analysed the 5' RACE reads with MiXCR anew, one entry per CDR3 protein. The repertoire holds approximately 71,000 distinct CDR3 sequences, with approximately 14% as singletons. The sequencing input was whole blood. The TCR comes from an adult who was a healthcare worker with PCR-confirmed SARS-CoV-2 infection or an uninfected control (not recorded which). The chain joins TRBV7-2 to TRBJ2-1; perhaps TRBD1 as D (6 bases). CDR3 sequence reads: CASNLQGQSSYNEQFF. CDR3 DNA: TGTGCCAGCAATTTACAGGGCCAGAGCTCCTACAATGAGCAGTTCTTC.